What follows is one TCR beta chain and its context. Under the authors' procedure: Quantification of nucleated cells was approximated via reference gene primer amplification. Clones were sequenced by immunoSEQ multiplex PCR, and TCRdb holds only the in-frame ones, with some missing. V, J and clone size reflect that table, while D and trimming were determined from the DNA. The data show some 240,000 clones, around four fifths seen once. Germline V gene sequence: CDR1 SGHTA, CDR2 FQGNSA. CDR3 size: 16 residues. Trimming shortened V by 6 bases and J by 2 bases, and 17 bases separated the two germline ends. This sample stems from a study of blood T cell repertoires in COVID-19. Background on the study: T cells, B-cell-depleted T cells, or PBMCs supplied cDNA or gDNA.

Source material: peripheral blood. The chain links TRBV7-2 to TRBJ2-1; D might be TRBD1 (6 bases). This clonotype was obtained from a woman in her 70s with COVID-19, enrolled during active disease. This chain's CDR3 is CASRNPGQPTYNEQFF. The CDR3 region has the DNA TGTGCCAGCAGAAACCCCGGACAGCCTACCTACAATGAGCAGTTCTTC.